These 10 T cell receptor beta chains were all obtained from the same sample, sequenced in a study of blood T cell repertoires in COVID-19. Profiled with immunoSEQ multiplex PCR; TCRdb holds only in-frame clones, not every one. The sample shows 150,000 or so clones, under 95% of them seen only once. Sequencing was performed on peripheral blood. Every receptor here comes from a man aged 18 to 29 with acute or convalescent COVID-19.

V is TRBV6-5 and J is TRBJ1-2; 8 bases map to TRBD1. V was pared by 4 bases and J by 4 bases, with 2 bases of the junction left unmatched. Germline V CDR1 and CDR2: MNHEY, SVGAGI. The CDR3 is 13 residues long. CDR3 sequence: CASSLTGVYGYTF. The CDR3 bases are TGTGCCAGCAGTTTGACAGGGGTCTATGGCTACACCTTC.

The chain joins TRBV6-1 to TRBJ2-5; perhaps TRBD2 as D (5 bases). Germline V gene data show CDR1 as MNHNS and CDR2 as SASEGT. Between the trimmed V and J ends, which lost 3 bases and 2 bases, there was a span of 16 bases. This CDR3 spans 16 amino acids. CDR3 in amino acids: CASSEIPTTSQETQYF. The CDR3 region has the DNA TGTGCCAGCAGTGAGATCCCGACTACCTCACAAGAGACCCAGTACTTC.

The CDR3 spells CASSLGDRTQYF. Here the CDR3 DNA reads TGTGCCAGCAGTTTAGGGGACAGGACGCAGTACTTC. This chain uses TRBV12-3 or TRBV12-4 with TRBJ2-7, with 8 bases identical to TRBD1. The CDR3 covers 12 residues. Trimming removed 1 base from V and 9 bases from J; junction bases left unmatched: 2.

As DNA, the CDR3 is TGTGCCAGTAGTATGACAGACCGACTGAACACTGAAGCTTTCTTT. This translates into CASSMTDRLNTEAFF. V gene TRBV19 combines with J gene TRBJ1-1, with D possibly being TRBD1 (5 bases). V lost 3 bases to trimming and J lost 0 bases, with 11 bases between them. Germline V CDR1 and CDR2: LNHDA, SQIVND (reference sequence). The length of the CDR3 is 15 residues. The full variable domain, rest sourced from reference TRBV19 and TRBJ1-1, is DGGITQSPKYLFRKEGQNVTLSCEQNLNHDAMYWYRQDPGQGLRLIYYSQIVNDFQKGDIAEGYSVSREKKESFPLTVTSAQKNPTAFYLCASSMTDRLNTEAFFGQGTRLTVV.

The V gene is TRBV19, the J gene TRBJ1-5; 7 bases agree with TRBD1. The CDR3 loop spans 15 amino acids. From germline, CDR1 is LNHDA and CDR2 SQIVND (reference sequence). The V and J ends lost 3 bases and 7 bases, in that order; junction bases with no gene match: 9. This chain's CDR3 is CASSMGTGTDQPQHF. CDR3 bases: TGTGCCAGTAGTATGGGTACCGGGACAGACCAGCCCCAGCATTTT.

The rearrangement joins TRBV5-4 to TRBJ1-3; 8 nucleotides align to TRBD1. Germline CDR1 is SGHNT and CDR2 is YYREEE (reference sequence). The CDR3 spans 14 residues. Germline trimming cut 2 bases from V and 2 bases from J; bases unmatched to any gene: 0. The CDR3 region is CASSLQGAGNTIYF. The CDR3 coding sequence is TGTGCCAGCAGCTTACAGGGGGCTGGAAACACCATATATTTT.

V usage is TRBV9 and J usage is TRBJ1-5; D is perhaps TRBD1 (5 bases). The germline gives CDR1 SGDLS, CDR2 YYNGEE. The CDR3 covers 14 residues. The V end was cut by 0 bases, the J end by 2 bases, with 6 bases between. CDR3 nucleotide sequence: TGTGCCAGCAGCGTAGGGGGGGGCAATCAGCCCCAGCATTTT. Protein: CASSVGGGNQPQHF.

The V and J genes are TRBV29-1 and TRBJ2-2, with TRBD1 identical over 11 bases. Trimming took 4 bases from V and 3 from J; bases not matched to a gene: 7. The V gene's germline CDR1 is SQVTM and CDR2 ANQGSEA. The CDR3 length is 16 residues. DNA of the CDR3: TGCAGCGTTGGGGGTGGACAGGGGGCCCACACCGGGGAGCTGTTTTTT. Translating gives CSVGGGQGAHTGELFF.

This chain joins TRBV9 and TRBJ1-2; D perhaps matches TRBD1 (5 bases). The V and J ends lost 3 bases and 8 bases respectively, with 14 bases between them. Per germline, CDR1 SGDLS and CDR2 YYNGEE. CDR3 length: 13 residues. CDR3 nucleotides: TGTGCCAGCAGCGGGGTCGGGGGGAGCGGCTACACCTTC. It yields the protein CASSGVGGSGYTF.

V is TRBV2 and J is TRBJ2-1; 12 bases are a match to TRBD2. The V gene end was trimmed by 5 bases and the J gene end by 6 bases; junction bases not matched to a gene: 5. Germline V gene data show CDR1 as SNHLY and CDR2 as FYNNEI. The CDR3 sequence is 15 residues long. This CDR3 reads CASSSTSGSGNEQFF. The CDR3 DNA reads TGTGCCAGCAGTTCGACTAGCGGGAGTGGCAATGAGCAGTTCTTC.